The entry below gives a single T cell receptor beta chain sequence along with its context. The data are from a study of OX40 agonist ivuxolimab in advanced cancers. Study summary: Ivuxolimab is a fully human IgG2 antibody that activates OX40 (CD134). All patients had ivuxolimab intravenously every 2 weeks at 0.01 to 10 mg/kg.

Trimming took 7 bases from V and 1 from J, leaving 10 bases between them. Germline CDR1 reads SEHNR; CDR2 reads FQNEAQ (reference sequence). The CDR3 is made up of 13 amino acids. Only in-frame clones appear in the TCRdb table, and some are missing; sequencing was by immunoSEQ multiplex PCR. The table has 65,000 to 90,000 clones, around 88% seen once. With baseline, cycle 4 day 1, and cycle 7 day 1 as timepoints, blood was sampled. The chain uses TRBV7-9 and TRBJ2-5, with D perhaps matching TRBD1 (5 bases). The receptor was derived from an adult with an advanced solid tumor such as melanoma, head and neck, liver or kidney cancer. The sample was CD4+ or CD8+ T cells sorted from blood, taken in a trial of the OX40 agonist ivuxolimab. The CDR3 region has the DNA TGTGCCAGCAACGACAGCCCCCAAGAGACCCAGTACTTC. Amino acid sequence: CASNDSPQETQYF.